This T cell receptor (beta chain) was captured by sequencing in a study of beta chain features in type 1 diabetes. Broader study findings: Any PCR bias toward short templates would affect both groups alike. Among all four CD4+ subsets, Type 1 diabetes patients had TCRB CDR3s that were moderately but significantly shorter.

This clone has a handful of counts. Its antigen is not known. Isolated RNA was reverse transcribed in full, so expressed TCRB transcripts were sequenced. Sequenced by immunoSEQ multiplex PCR; TCRdb stores in-frame clones only, minus some. The data show 200,000 to 300,000 clones, about 11% seen once. CD45RO/CCR7/CD25/CD127/CD95/CD27 separated CD4+ naive, central memory, regulatory and stem cell-like memory cells by sorting. Sequenced material: naive CD4+ T cells from blood. The source of this sequence is a man aged 25 to 40 with type 1 diabetes.

CDR3 nucleotide sequence: TGCGCCAGCAGCCTACCCAGATGGGGAGACAATGAGCAGTTCTTC. It yields the protein CASSLPRWGDNEQFF. The chain uses TRBV4-1 and TRBJ2-1; D is possibly TRBD2 (5 bases). The CDR3 spans 15 residues. The V end lost 4 bases, the J end lost 5 bases, and 15 bases lay between the germline ends. Germline loops: CDR1 MGHRA, CDR2 YSYEKL.